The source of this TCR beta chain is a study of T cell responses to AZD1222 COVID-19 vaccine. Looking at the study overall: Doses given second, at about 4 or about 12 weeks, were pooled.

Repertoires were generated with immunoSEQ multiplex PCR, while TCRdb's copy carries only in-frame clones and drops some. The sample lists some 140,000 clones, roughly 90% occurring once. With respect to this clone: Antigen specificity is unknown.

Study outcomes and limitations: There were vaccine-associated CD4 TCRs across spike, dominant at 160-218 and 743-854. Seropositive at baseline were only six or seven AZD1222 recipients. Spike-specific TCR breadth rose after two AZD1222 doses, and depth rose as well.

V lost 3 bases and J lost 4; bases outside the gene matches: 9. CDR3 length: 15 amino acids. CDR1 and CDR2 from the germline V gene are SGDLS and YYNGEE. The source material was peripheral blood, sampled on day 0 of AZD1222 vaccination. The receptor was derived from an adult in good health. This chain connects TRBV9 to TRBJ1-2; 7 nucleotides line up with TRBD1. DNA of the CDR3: TGTGCCAGCAGCGCAGGGGGACGGGGATTCTATGGCTACACCTTC. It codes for CASSAGGRGFYGYTF.